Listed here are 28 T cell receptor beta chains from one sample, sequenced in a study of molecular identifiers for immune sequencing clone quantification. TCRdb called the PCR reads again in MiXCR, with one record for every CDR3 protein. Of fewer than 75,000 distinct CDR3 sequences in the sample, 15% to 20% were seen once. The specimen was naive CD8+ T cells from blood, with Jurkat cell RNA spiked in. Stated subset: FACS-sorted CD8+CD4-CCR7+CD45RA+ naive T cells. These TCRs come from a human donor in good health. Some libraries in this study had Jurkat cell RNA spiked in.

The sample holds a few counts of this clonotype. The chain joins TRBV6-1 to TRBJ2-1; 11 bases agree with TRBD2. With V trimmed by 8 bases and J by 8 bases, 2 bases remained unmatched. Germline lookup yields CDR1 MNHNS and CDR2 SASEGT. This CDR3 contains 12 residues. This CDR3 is CASGLAGDEQFF. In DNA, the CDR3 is TGTGCCAGCGGACTAGCGGGCGATGAGCAGTTCTTC.

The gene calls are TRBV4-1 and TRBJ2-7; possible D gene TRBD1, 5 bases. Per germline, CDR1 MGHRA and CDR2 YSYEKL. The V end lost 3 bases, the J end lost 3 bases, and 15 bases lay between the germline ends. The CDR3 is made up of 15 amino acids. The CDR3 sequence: CASSQQPQGIYEQYF. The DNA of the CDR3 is TGCGCCAGCAGCCAGCAACCTCAGGGTATCTACGAGCAGTACTTC.

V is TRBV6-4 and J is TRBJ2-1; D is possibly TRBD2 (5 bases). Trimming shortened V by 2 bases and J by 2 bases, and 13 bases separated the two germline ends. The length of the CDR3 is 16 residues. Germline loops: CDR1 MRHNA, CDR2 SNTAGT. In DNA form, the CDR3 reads TGTGCCAGCAGTGACCATAGCGTACCCGCCTACAATGAGCAGTTCTTC. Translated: CASSDHSVPAYNEQFF.

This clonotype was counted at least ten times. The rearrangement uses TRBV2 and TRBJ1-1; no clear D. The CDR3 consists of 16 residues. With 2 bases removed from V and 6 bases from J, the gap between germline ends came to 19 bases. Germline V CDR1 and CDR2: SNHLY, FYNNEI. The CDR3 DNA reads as TGTGCCAGCAGTGAATCTGCACCGATACCGGTTCCTGAAGCTTTCTTT. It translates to CASSESAPIPVPEAFF.

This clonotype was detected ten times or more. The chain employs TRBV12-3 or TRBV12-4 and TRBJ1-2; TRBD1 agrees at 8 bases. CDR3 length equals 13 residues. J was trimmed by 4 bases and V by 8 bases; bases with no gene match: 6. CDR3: CASAGTGGYGYTF. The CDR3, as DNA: TGTGCCAGCGCCGGGACAGGCGGCTATGGCTACACCTTC.

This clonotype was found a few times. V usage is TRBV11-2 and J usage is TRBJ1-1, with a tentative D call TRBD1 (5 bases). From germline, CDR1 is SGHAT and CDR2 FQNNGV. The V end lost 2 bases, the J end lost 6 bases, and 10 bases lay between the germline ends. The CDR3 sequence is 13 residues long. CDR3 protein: CASSLKGFSEAFF. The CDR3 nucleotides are TGTGCCAGCAGCTTAAAGGGGTTCTCTGAAGCTTTCTTT.

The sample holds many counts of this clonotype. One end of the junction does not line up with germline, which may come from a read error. The CDR3 sequence is CASSPGTGGAGELFF. CDR3 nucleotides: TGTGCTAGCAGCCCCGGGACAGGAGGCGCCGGGGAGCTGTTTTTT. V and J are TRBV7-7 and TRBJ2-2; 8 bases fit TRBD1. The CDR3 is made up of 15 amino acids. The germline V gene has CDR1 SSHAT and CDR2 FNYEAQ (reference sequence).

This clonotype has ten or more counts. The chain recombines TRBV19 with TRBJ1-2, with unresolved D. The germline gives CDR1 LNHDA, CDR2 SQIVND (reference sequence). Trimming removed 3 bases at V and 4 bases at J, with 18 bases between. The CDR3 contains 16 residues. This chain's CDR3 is CASSISLGPPSYGYTF. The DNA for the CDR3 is TGTGCCAGTAGTATCAGCCTAGGGCCCCCGTCCTATGGCTACACCTTC.

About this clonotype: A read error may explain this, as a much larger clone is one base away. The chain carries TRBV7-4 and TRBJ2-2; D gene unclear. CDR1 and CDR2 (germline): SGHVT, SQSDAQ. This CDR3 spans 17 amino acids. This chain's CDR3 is CASNLSLNLGPSGELFF. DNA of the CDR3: TGTGCCAGCAACTTATCCCTAAACCTAGGTCCCTCCGGGGAGCTGTTTTTT. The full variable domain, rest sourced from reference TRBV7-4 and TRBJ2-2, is GAGVSQSPRYKVAKRGRDVALRCDSISGHVTLYWYRQTLGQGSEVLTYSQSDAQRDKSGRPSGRFSAERPERSVSTLKIQRTEQGDSAVYLCASNLSLNLGPSGELFFGEGSRLTVL.

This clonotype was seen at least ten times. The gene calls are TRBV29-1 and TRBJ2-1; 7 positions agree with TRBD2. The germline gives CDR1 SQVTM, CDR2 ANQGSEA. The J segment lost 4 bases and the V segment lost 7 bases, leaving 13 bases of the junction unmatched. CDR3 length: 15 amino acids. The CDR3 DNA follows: TGCAGCGCTGCTCCTGGGGTCGGGGGGTACAATGAGCAGTTCTTC. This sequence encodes CSAAPGVGGYNEQFF.

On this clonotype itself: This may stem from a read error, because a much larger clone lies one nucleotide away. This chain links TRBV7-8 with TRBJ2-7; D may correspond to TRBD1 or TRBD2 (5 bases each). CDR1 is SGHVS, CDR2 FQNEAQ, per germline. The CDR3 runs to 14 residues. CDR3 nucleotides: TGTGCCAGCAGCCCTTCGGGGACCTCCTACGGGCAGTACTTC. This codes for CASSPSGTSYGQYF.

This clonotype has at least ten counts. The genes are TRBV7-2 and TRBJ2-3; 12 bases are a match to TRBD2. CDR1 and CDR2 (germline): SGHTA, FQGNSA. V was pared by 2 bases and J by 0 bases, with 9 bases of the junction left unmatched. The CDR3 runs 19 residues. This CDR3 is CASSLRLAGAVGSTDTQYF. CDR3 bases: TGTGCCAGCAGCTTAAGACTAGCGGGAGCGGTGGGAAGCACAGATACGCAGTATTTT.

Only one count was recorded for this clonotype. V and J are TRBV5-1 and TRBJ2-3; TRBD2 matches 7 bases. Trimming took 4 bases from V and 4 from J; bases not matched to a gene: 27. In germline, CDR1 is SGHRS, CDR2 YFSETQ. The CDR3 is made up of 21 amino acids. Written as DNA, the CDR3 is TGCGCCAGCAGCCGCAGCTTCATATCCGACTTACCGGGACTAACATCAGATACGCAGTATTTT. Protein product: CASSRSFISDLPGLTSDTQYF.

CDR3 nucleotide sequence: TGTGCCAGCAGCGTAGAAGGGGACACGGATACGCAGTATTTT. It translates to CASSVEGDTDTQYF. This rearrangement joins TRBV9 to TRBJ2-3; D might be TRBD1 (6 bases). In germline, CDR1 is SGDLS, CDR2 YYNGEE. CDR3 length: 14 residues. The V end was cut by 0 bases, the J end by 6 bases, with 11 bases between.

The CDR3 loop reads CSARVKGQGGETQYF. CDR3 bases: TGCAGTGCTAGAGTTAAAGGACAGGGAGGGGAGACCCAGTACTTC. The chain recombines TRBV20-1 with TRBJ2-5; possible D gene TRBD1, 8 bases. There are 15 residues in the CDR3. Trimming removed 1 base at V and 5 bases at J, with 17 bases between. Germline values: CDR1 DFQATT, CDR2 SNEGSKA (reference sequence).

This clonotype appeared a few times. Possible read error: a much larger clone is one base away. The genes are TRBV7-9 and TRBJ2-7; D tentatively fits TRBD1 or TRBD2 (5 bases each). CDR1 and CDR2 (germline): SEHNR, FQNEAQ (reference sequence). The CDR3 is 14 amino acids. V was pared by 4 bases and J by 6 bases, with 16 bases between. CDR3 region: CASSSEGTAFEQYF. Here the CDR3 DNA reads TGTGCCAGCAGCTCAGAAGGGACGGCTTTCGAGCAGTACTTC.

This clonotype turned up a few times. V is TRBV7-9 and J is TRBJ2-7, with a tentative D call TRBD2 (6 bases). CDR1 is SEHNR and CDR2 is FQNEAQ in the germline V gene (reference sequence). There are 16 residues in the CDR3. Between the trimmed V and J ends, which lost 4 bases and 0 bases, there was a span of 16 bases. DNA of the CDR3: TGTGCCAGCAGCTGGTCCCCTAGCGCCAGCTCCTACGAGCAGTACTTC. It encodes CASSWSPSASSYEQYF.

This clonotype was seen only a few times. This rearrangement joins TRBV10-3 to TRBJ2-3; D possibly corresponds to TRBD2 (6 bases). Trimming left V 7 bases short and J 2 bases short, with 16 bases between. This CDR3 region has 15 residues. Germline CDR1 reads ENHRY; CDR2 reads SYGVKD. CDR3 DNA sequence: TGTGCCATCAATCCGACTAGTGGGGACACAGATACGCAGTATTTT. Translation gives CAINPTSGDTDTQYF.

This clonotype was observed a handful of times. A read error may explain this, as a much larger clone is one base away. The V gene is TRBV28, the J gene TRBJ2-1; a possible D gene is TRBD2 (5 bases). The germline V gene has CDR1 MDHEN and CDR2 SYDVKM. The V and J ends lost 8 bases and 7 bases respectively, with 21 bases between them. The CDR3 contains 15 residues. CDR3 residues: CASDGRGGSYNEQFF. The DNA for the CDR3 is TGTGCCAGCGATGGACGGGGTGGGTCATATAATGAGCAGTTCTTC. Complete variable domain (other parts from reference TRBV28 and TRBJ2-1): DVKVTQSSRYLVKRTGEKVFLECVQDMDHENMFWYRQDPGLGLRLIYFSYDVKMKEKGDIPEGYSVSREKKERFSLILESASTNQTSMYLCASDGRGGSYNEQFFGPGTRLTVL.

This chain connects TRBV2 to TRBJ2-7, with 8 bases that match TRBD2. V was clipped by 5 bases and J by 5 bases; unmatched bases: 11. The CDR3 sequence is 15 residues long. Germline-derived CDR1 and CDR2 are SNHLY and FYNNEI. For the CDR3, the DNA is TGTGCCAGCAGTAGACTAGCGAGAGTTCATAACGAGCAGTACTTC. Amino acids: CASSRLARVHNEQYF.

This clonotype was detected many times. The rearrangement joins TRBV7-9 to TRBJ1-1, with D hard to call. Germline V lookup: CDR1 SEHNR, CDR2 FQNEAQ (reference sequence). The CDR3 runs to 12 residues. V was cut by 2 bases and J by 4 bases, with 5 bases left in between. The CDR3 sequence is CASSLPGTEAFF. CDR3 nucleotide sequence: TGTGCCAGCAGCTTACCAGGCACTGAAGCTTTCTTT.

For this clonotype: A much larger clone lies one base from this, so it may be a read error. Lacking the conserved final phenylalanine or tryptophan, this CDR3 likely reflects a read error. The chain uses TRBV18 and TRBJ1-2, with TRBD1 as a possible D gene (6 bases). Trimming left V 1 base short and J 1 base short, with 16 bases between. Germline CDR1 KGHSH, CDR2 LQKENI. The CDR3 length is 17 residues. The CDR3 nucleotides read TGTGCCAGCTCACCACGGATTACAGGGTTCGATAACTATGGCTACACCTCC. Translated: CASSPRITGFDNYGYTS.

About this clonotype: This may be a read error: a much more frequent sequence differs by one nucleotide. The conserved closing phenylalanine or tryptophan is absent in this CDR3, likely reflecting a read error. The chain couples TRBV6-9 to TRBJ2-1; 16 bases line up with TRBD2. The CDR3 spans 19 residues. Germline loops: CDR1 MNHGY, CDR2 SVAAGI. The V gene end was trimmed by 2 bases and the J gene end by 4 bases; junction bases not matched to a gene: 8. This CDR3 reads CASSYPGLAGGRGYNEQFY. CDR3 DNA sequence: TGTGCCAGCAGTTATCCGGGACTAGCGGGAGGGAGGGGATACAATGAGCAGTTCTAC.

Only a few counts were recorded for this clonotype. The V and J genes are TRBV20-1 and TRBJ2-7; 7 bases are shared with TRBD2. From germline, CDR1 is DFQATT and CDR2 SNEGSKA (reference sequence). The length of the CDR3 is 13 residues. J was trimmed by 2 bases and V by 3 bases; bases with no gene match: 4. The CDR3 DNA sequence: TGCAGTGCTAGGTGGCTAGCGGCCTACGAGCAGTACTTC. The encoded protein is CSARWLAAYEQYF.

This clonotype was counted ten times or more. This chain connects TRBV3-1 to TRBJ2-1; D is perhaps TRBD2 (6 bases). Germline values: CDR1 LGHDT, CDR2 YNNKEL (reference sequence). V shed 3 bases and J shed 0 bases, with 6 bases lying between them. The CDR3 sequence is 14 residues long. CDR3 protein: CASSQTSSYNEQFF. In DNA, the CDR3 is TGTGCCAGCAGCCAGACTAGCTCCTACAATGAGCAGTTCTTC.

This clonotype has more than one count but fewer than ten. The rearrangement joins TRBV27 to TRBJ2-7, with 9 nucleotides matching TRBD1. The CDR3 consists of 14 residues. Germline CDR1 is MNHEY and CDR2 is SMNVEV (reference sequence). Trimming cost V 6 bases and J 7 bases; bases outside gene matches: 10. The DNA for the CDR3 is TGTGCCAGCAGCCAAGGGACAGGGAGGGGAGAGCAGTACTTC. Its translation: CASSQGTGRGEQYF.

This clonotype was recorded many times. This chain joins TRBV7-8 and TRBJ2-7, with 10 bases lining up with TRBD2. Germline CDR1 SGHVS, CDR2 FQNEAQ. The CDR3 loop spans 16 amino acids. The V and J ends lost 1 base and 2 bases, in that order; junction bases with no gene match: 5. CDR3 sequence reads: CASSLESSGGPYEQYF. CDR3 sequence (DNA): TGTGCCAGCAGCTTAGAGTCTAGCGGGGGTCCCTACGAGCAGTACTTC.

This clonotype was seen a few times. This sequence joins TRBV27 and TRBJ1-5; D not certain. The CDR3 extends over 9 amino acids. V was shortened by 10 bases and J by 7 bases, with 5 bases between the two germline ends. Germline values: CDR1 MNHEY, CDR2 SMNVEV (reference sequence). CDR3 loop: CATGQPQHF. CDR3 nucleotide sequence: TGTGCCACCGGCCAGCCCCAGCATTTT.